Reported below is one T cell receptor beta chain. This sample was included in a study of blood T cell repertoires in COVID-19. The overall study: Specimens from acute and convalescent COVID-19 originated in the United States, Italy and Spain. The cDNA or gDNA used as material had been derived from T cells, B-cell-depleted T cells, or PBMCs.

In the original processing: Estimated nucleated cell counts came from reference gene primer amplification. Here immunoSEQ multiplex PCR was the method, and the copy in TCRdb shows in-frame clones only, minus some. V, J and clone size are those of that table, while D and trimming were read from the DNA. The table lists under 75,000 clones, around 90% of them singletons, with more than 2% in the top ten. The CDR3 length is 17 residues. Germline loops: CDR1 MGHRA, CDR2 YSYEKL. Trimming removed 5 bases from V and 2 bases from J; junction bases left unmatched: 9. The chain employs TRBV4-1 and TRBJ2-1; TRBD2 aligns across 10 bases. Sequencing input: peripheral blood. The TCR comes from a human donor in a cohort sampled during active COVID-19. CDR3 DNA sequence: TGCGCCAGCAGCATAACCGGGACTAGCGCAACCTACAATGAGCAGTTCTTC. This gives the protein CASSITGTSATYNEQFF.